The clone carrying this T cell receptor beta chain has only a few counts. This sample stems from a study of T cell repertoires in cytomegalovirus infection. V was shortened by 0 bases and J by 11 bases, with 14 bases between the two germline ends. The germline V gene encodes CDR1 DFQATT and CDR2 SNEGSKA (reference sequence). This CDR3 comprises 13 residues. TCRdb re-derived calls from the reads in MiXCR, one entry per CDR3 protein. The table lists 350,000 to 500,000 distinct CDR3 sequences, approximately 31% of them singletons. The V and J genes are TRBV20-1 and TRBJ1-5; a weak D match, TRBD1 (5 bases). The sample comprised PBMCs. This TCR derives from a human donor in good health (CMV status not recorded). Some clones in this sample may be carry-over from other donors' samples. CDR3 sequence: CSARDTLRQSQHF. CDR3 nucleotide sequence: TGCAGTGCTAGAGATACCCTCCGACAGTCCCAGCATTTT.